The rows below give T cell receptor beta chains drawn from one sample of a study of cytomegalovirus exposure and HLA in healthy donors. Assay used: immunoSEQ multiplex PCR; TCRdb lists only in-frame clones, some missing. The repertoire consists of over 150,000 clones, with roughly 80% occurring once and the leading ten covering approximately 2%. The specimen sequenced was PBMCs. Receptors were obtained from a human donor in good health. The conserved cysteine and the conserved F or W are not part of the CDR3 here. Not every row has a clone size; where given, it reads once, few, many or a size class.

V	size	J	CDR3
TRBV6-6	NA	TRBJ1-5	ASREGQGFQPQH
TRBV6-5	once	TRBJ2-7	ASSGGGFTYEQY
TRBV6-5	few	TRBJ2-7	ASSRSRSAPHEQY
TRBV15	NA	TRBJ1-6	ATSRSLSVSYNSPLH
TRBV5-1	NA	TRBJ2-3	ASSLGGRADTQY
TRBV9	once	TRBJ2-5	ASSGRTGAQETQY
TRBV25-1	NA	TRBJ1-2	ASSEFGTAYGYT
TRBV14	few	TRBJ2-1	ASSQAGGFSYNEQF
TRBV7-8	once	TRBJ1-2	ASSVGGSYGYT
TRBV9	NA	TRBJ2-7	ASSVGTSGRSSYEQY
TRBV6-5	NA	TRBJ1-2	ASSKTGHGNYGYT
TRBV5-4	NA	TRBJ2-1	ASTRAAGGWNEQF
TRBV12-5	NA	TRBJ1-2	ASSQGGYGYT
TRBV19	NA	TRBJ1-2	ASSIGQEDYGYT
TRBV4-1	NA	TRBJ2-7	ASSQAQGPLKEQY
TRBV27	NA	TRBJ2-3	ASSLRGTSGGRTDTQY
TRBV6-5	NA	TRBJ1-3	ASSYSPGKNTTY
TRBV5-8	once	TRBJ1-3	ASSLRAGSGNTIY
TRBV5-1	NA	TRBJ2-1	ASSLTGLAGVGTYNEQF
TRBV7-3	NA	TRBJ2-2	ASSTHSAGELF
TRBV7-2	NA	TRBJ1-1	ASSPGQGARRAF
TRBV27	NA	TRBJ1-1	ASSLGRVTEAF
TRBV6-5	NA	TRBJ2-7	ASSYSTGSGEQY
TRBV5-4	NA	TRBJ1-1	ASSKTGGVESVTF
TRBV11-2	NA	TRBJ1-3	ASRRLSSGNTIY
TRBV2	NA	TRBJ1-6	ASSEREVGDFSPLH
TRBV14	NA	TRBJ2-3	ASSQDEAGASTDTQY
TRBV5-1	NA	TRBJ2-1	ASSFGLDSYNEQF
TRBV7-8	NA	TRBJ1-4	ASSLGGGYNEKLF
TRBV29-1	NA	TRBJ1-1	SVTDGLAEAF
TRBV28	NA	TRBJ1-1	ASSWTVANTEAF